This note documents a single TCR beta chain sequence. This sample was included in a study of blood T cell repertoires in COVID-19. Overall study context: Material from acute and convalescent COVID-19 was sourced from the United States, Italy and Spain. The cDNA or gDNA used as material had been derived from T cells, B-cell-depleted T cells, or PBMCs.

Patients in Seattle were enrolled during active infection, then followed longitudinally. Profiled with immunoSEQ multiplex PCR; TCRdb holds only in-frame clones, not every one. The sample includes 100,000 to 150,000 clones, 75% to 90% seen only once; the top ten take around 3%. V lost 5 bases and J lost 2; bases outside the gene matches: 5. CDR3 size: 14 residues. Germline V gene data show CDR1 as SGHAT and CDR2 as FQNNGV. Sample: peripheral blood. This rearrangement joins TRBV11-2 to TRBJ2-5; the match to TRBD1 covers 7 bases. This TCR came from a woman over 75 with COVID-19, enrolled during active disease. The CDR3 sequence: CASSTRQGQETQYF. DNA of the CDR3: TGTGCCAGCAGCACCCGACAGGGACAAGAGACCCAGTACTTC. Full variable domain (remainder filled in from reference TRBV11-2 and TRBJ2-5): EAGVAQSPRYKIIEKRQSVAFWCNPISGHATLYWYQQILGQGPKLLIQFQNNGVVDDSQLPKDRFSAERLKGVDSTLKIQPAKLEDSAVYLCASSTRQGQETQYFGPGTRLLVL.